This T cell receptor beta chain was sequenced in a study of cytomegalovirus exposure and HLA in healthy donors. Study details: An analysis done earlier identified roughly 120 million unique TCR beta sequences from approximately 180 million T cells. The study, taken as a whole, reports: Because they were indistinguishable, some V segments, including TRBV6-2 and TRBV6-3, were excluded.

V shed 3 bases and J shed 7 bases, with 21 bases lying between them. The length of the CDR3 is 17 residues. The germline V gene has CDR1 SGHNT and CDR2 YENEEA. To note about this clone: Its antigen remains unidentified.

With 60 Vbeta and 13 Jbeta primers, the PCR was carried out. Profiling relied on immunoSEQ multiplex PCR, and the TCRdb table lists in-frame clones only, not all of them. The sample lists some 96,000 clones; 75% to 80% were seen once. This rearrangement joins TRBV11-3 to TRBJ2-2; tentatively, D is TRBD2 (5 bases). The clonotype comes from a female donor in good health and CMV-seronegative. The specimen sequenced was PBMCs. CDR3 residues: CASSFGQTLREGGELFF. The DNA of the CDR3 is TGTGCCAGCAGCTTTGGGCAGACACTTCGGGAAGGCGGGGAGCTGTTTTTT.